This T cell receptor beta chain is drawn from a study of blood T cell repertoires in COVID-19. This clone was counted a single time. The protocol was immunoSEQ multiplex PCR, while the TCRdb copy is restricted to in-frame clones and leaves out a portion. The sample lists under 350,000 clones, approximately 89% occurring once. Germline CDR1 and CDR2: LGHNA and YSLEER. The CDR3 spans 15 residues. V shed 1 base, J shed 7 bases, and the junction held 9 bases outside the gene matches. The J gene is TRBJ2-7, the V gene TRBV4-3, with 8 bases matching TRBD2. What was sequenced was PBMCs or T cells enriched from blood (not recorded which). The sequence was obtained from a young woman who had recovered from COVID-19. CDR3 bases: TGCGCCAGCAGCCAAGCAATAGGCCGGGGGGGAGAGCAGTACTTC. Protein: CASSQAIGRGGEQYF.